Shown below are 14 T cell receptor beta chains from a single sample sequenced in a study of cytomegalovirus exposure and HLA in healthy donors. The PCR had 60 Vbeta and 13 Jbeta primers. The data were produced by immunoSEQ multiplex PCR, yet TCRdb's version contains in-frame clones alone and is incomplete. The sample holds around 120,000 clones, approximately 72% seen once. Sequenced: PBMCs. The receptors here all came from a man aged 60-69 years in good health and CMV-seropositive.

The chain uses TRBV5-1 and TRBJ2-1, with 13 bases identical to TRBD2. Germline V gives CDR1 SGHRS, CDR2 YFSETQ. The CDR3 is 18 residues long. V lost 3 bases and J lost 5; bases outside the gene matches: 11. CDR3 sequence reads: CASSSGLAGLTENNEQFF. The CDR3 DNA follows: TGCGCCAGCAGCTCGGGACTAGCGGGACTAACCGAAAACAATGAGCAGTTCTTC.

The chain employs TRBV5-4 and TRBJ1-3, with D maybe TRBD1 (6 bases). The CDR3 sequence is 14 residues long. Trimming took 4 bases from V and 2 from J, leaving 10 bases between them. In germline, CDR1 is SGHNT, CDR2 YYREEE (reference sequence). The CDR3: CASSLQGTGNTIYF. The CDR3 nucleotides read TGTGCCAGCAGCCTACAGGGTACTGGAAACACCATATATTTT.

V is TRBV4-2 and J is TRBJ2-6, with 12 bases aligning to TRBD1. Germline trimming cut 3 bases from V and 2 bases from J; bases unmatched to any gene: 11. This CDR3 has 20 residues. Per the germline V gene, CDR1 is LGHNA and CDR2 is YNFKEQ. The CDR3 region is CASSHPGGTGGFAGANVLTF. DNA for the CDR3: TGTGCCAGCAGCCACCCCGGGGGGACAGGGGGCTTCGCTGGGGCCAACGTCCTGACTTTC.

The chain carries TRBV28 and TRBJ1-5, with D possibly matching TRBD1 (6 bases). Germline V gene lookup returns CDR1 MDHEN and CDR2 SYDVKM. This CDR3 has 13 residues. V gave up 6 bases and J gave up 7 bases, with 13 bases separating them. CDR3 sequence: CASRAGAGQPQHF. For the CDR3, the DNA is TGTGCCAGCAGGGCGGGGGCTGGGCAGCCCCAGCATTTT.

V is TRBV6-6 and J is TRBJ2-1; 8 nucleotides line up with TRBD2. The germline V gene encodes CDR1 MNHNY and CDR2 SVGAGI (reference sequence). J lost 4 bases, V lost 5 bases, and 10 bases had no gene match. The CDR3 extends over 16 amino acids. The CDR3 nucleotides are TGTGCCAGCAGTGGACCTGCGGGAGGATTTTACAATGAGCAGTTCTTC. Amino acids: CASSGPAGGFYNEQFF.

This chain links TRBV6-4 with TRBJ2-5; D is unresolved. The CDR3 extends over 16 amino acids. The V gene's germline CDR1 is MRHNA and CDR2 SNTAGT. V lost 2 bases and J lost 1, with 14 bases in between. The CDR3 coding sequence is TGTGCCAGCAGTGACGTGCGGTCCTCTATCCAAGAGACCCAGTACTTC. Its protein product is CASSDVRSSIQETQYF.

The rearrangement links TRBV9 to TRBJ1-1, with TRBD1 matching over 7 bases. V lost 4 bases and J lost 3; bases outside the gene matches: 15. There are 17 residues in the CDR3. Germline V CDR1 and CDR2: SGDLS, YYNGEE. CDR3 in amino acids: CASSPPPQGRQDTEAFF. CDR3 DNA sequence: TGTGCCAGCAGCCCCCCCCCACAGGGGAGGCAGGACACTGAAGCTTTCTTT.

The V gene is TRBV4-1, the J gene TRBJ1-2; D ambiguous. This CDR3 has 14 amino acids. Looked up from germline, CDR1 is MGHRA and CDR2 is YSYEKL. V was pared by 0 bases and J by 2 bases, with 7 bases between. In nucleotides, the CDR3 is TGCGCCAGCAGCCAAGACAGGTTGAACTATGGCTACACCTTC. It specifies CASSQDRLNYGYTF.

The chain couples TRBV10-3 to TRBJ1-2; TRBD1 might be the D (6 bases). Germline lookup yields CDR1 ENHRY and CDR2 SYGVKD. The CDR3 loop spans 13 amino acids. Trimming shortened V by 6 bases and J by 2 bases, and 10 bases separated the two germline ends. The CDR3 loop reads CAIRGDTNYGYTF. The CDR3 nucleotides are TGTGCCATCAGAGGGGACACCAACTATGGCTACACCTTC.

This chain uses TRBV13 with TRBJ2-7, with 14 bases fitting TRBD2. Germline CDR1 and CDR2: PRHDT and FYEKMQ (reference sequence). CDR3 length: 15 amino acids. J lost 2 bases, V lost 5 bases, and 2 bases had no gene match. In nucleotides, the CDR3 is TGTGCCAGCAGCCTGACTAGCGGGAGGGCCTACGAGCAGTACTTC. This gives the protein CASSLTSGRAYEQYF.

This chain links TRBV7-8 with TRBJ1-6, with a weak D call TRBD1 (5 bases). The CDR3 covers 15 residues. V lost 3 bases, J lost 5 bases, and 11 bases lay in between. Germline V gene data show CDR1 as SGHVS and CDR2 as FQNEAQ. The CDR3 coding sequence is TGTGCCAGCAGCTTTTCCTCAGGGAATAATTCACCCCTCCACTTT. Amino acid sequence: CASSFSSGNNSPLHF. Filled out from reference TRBV7-8 and TRBJ1-6, the complete variable domain reads GAGVSQSPRYKVAKRGQDVALRCDPISGHVSLFWYQQALGQGPEFLTYFQNEAQLDKSGLPSDRFFAERPEGSVSTLKIQRTQQEDSAVYLCASSFSSGNNSPLHFGNGTRLTVT.

This chain connects TRBV6-1 to TRBJ2-7; 10 bases map to TRBD1. The CDR3 contains 14 residues. Germline CDR1 reads MNHNS; CDR2 reads SASEGT. Losses at the gene ends were 6 bases for V and 3 bases for J; bases not matched to a gene: 5. CDR3 sequence reads: CASRVGQGFYEQYF. Written as DNA, the CDR3 is TGTGCCAGCAGGGTGGGACAGGGGTTCTACGAGCAGTACTTC.

The CDR3 here is CAISGNENSPLHF. In nucleotides, the CDR3 is TGTGCCATCAGTGGCAATGAGAATTCACCCCTCCACTTT. The genes are TRBV10-3 and TRBJ1-6, with D unclear. This CDR3 comprises 13 residues. Germline-derived CDR1 and CDR2 are ENHRY and SYGVKD. V was cut by 4 bases and J by 7 bases, with 8 bases left in between.

The CDR3 sequence: CASRQTGIGDEQYF. DNA of the CDR3: TGTGCCAGCAGGCAGACAGGGATAGGCGACGAGCAGTACTTC. This chain links TRBV6-6 with TRBJ2-7; 7 bases are shared with TRBD1. Germline values: CDR1 MNHNY, CDR2 SVGAGI (reference sequence). J lost 5 bases, V lost 6 bases, and 10 bases had no gene match. The CDR3 is 14 amino acids.